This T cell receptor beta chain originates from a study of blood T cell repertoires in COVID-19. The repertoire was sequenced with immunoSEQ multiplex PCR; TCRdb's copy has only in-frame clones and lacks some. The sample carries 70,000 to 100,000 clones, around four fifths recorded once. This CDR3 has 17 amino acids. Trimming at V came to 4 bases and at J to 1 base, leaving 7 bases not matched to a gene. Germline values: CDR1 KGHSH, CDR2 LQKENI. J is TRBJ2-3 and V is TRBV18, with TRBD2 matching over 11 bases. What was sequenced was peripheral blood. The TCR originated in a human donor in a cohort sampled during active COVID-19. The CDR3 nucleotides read TGTGCCAGCTCACTGGAGACTAGCGGGACCCGCACAGATACGCAGTATTTT. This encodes CASSLETSGTRTDTQYF.